What follows describes a single T cell receptor (beta chain). Its antigen is not known. The protocol was immunoSEQ multiplex PCR, while the TCRdb copy is restricted to in-frame clones and leaves out a portion. The sample includes 90,000 to 120,000 clones, around 91% seen only once; the top ten take 22%. The sample is drawn from a study of T cell responses to AZD1222 COVID-19 vaccine. Regarding the study as a whole: Mapped onto spike, vaccine-associated CD4 TCRs spanned it and were dominant at 160-218 and 743-854. Most donors were white British, females outnumbered males, and clonal diversity was possibly underestimated.

The CDR3 has 16 amino acids. V was cut by 7 bases and J by 4 bases, with 20 bases left in between. CDR1 and CDR2 (germline): MNHEY, SMNVEV (reference sequence). This sequence joins TRBV27 and TRBJ1-5; D might be TRBD1 (5 bases). This sequence was found in an adult in good health. The input for sequencing was peripheral blood, taken on day 0 of AZD1222 vaccination. Here the CDR3 reads CASKYLGGVGNQPQHF. CDR3 DNA: TGTGCCAGCAAATATCTGGGAGGGGTAGGTAATCAGCCCCAGCATTTT.